Following are 16 T cell receptor beta chains from one sample sequenced in a study of T cells in Graves' hyperthyroidism and ophthalmopathy. It was RNA transcripts that yielded the amplified TCR beta CDR3 regions. First-round RT-PCR targeting the TCR CDR3 was performed with the HTBI primer set. MiXCR was run by TCRdb on the multiplex PCR reads, yielding one entry per CDR3 protein. The sample shows 490,000 or so distinct CDR3 sequences, 40% to 50% of them seen only once. The sample was peripheral blood or thyroid tissue (not recorded which). The receptors originated from an adult woman with Graves' disease, either hyperthyroidism or ophthalmopathy (not recorded which).

The chain carries TRBV5-6 and TRBJ1-1; D perhaps matches TRBD1 (5 bases). This CDR3 has 14 residues. Trimming cost V 3 bases and J 7 bases, with 16 bases left between them. Germline CDR1 is SGHDT and CDR2 is YYEEEE. The CDR3 nucleotides read TGTGCCAGCAGCTCACGCCGGGGGGGAGGTGAAGCTTTCTTT. This gives the protein CASSSRRGGGEAFF.

The chain has TRBV10-3 and TRBJ2-3; no reliable D call. This CDR3 spans 14 amino acids. Germline assignment: CDR1 ENHRY and CDR2 SYGVKD. Trimming removed 6 bases at V and 3 bases at J, with 13 bases between. The chain's CDR3 is CAISDIVRTDTQYF. The CDR3 DNA sequence: TGTGCCATCAGCGACATAGTTAGGACAGATACGCAGTATTTT.

In this sample, this clonotype turned up many times. V gene TRBV20-1 combines with J gene TRBJ1-1, with 9 bases matching TRBD1. The CDR3 totals 13 residues. The ends lost 2 bases at V and 7 bases at J; junction bases unmatched: 5. From germline, CDR1 is DFQATT and CDR2 SNEGSKA (reference sequence). The CDR3 DNA is TGCAGTGCTAGATTGGACAGGGGACTTGAAGCTTTCTTT. This translates into CSARLDRGLEAFF.

J is TRBJ2-1 and V is TRBV2; 11 positions match TRBD2. Germline V gene data show CDR1 as SNHLY and CDR2 as FYNNEI. The V segment lost 7 bases and the J segment 7 bases; nucleotides outside the gene matches: 6. The CDR3 has 14 residues. The CDR3 here is CASIVTSGSNEQFF. DNA for the CDR3: TGTGCCAGCATCGTAACTAGCGGGAGTAATGAGCAGTTCTTC.

This chain links TRBV30 with TRBJ1-3; no firm D call. Germline CDR1 reads GTSNPN; CDR2 reads SVGIG (reference sequence). The V end lost 0 bases, the J end lost 2 bases, and 5 bases lay between the germline ends. The CDR3 loop spans 13 amino acids. The chain's CDR3 is CAWSVPAGNTIYF. The CDR3 region has the DNA TGTGCCTGGAGTGTACCGGCTGGAAACACCATATATTTT.

This chain joins TRBV10-2 and TRBJ1-6; the D is unclear. The CDR3 loop spans 14 amino acids. Deletions cut 11 bases from V and 7 bases from J, with 18 bases between. The germline V gene has CDR1 WSHSY and CDR2 SAAADI. CDR3 sequence: CAAEAGELNSPLHF. In nucleotides, the CDR3 is TGCGCCGCTGAAGCCGGGGAGCTGAATTCACCCCTCCACTTT.

The CDR3, as DNA: TGTGCCACCAGCGGCAGGTCCCAAGGCTACACCTTC. Protein sequence: CATSGRSQGYTF. The chain couples TRBV24-1 to TRBJ1-2, with unresolved D. The CDR3 is 12 residues long. CDR1 and CDR2 (germline): KGHDR, SFDVKD. Trimming cost V 7 bases and J 8 bases, with 13 bases left between them.

V usage is TRBV7-2 and J usage is TRBJ2-7; TRBD1 is a possible D gene (5 bases). This CDR3 is 14 amino acids long. Germline CDR1 and CDR2: SGHTA and FQGNSA. Between the trimmed V and J ends, which lost 5 bases and 3 bases, there was a span of 14 bases. The CDR3: CASSQGDRFYEQYF. Here the CDR3 DNA reads TGTGCCAGCAGCCAAGGTGACAGATTCTACGAGCAGTACTTC.

This clonotype was seen many times. The chain couples TRBV20-1 to TRBJ1-3, with D unresolved. CDR3 length: 12 residues. V was cut by 6 bases and J by 0 bases, with 6 bases left in between. Germline values: CDR1 DFQATT, CDR2 SNEGSKA (reference sequence). The CDR3 nucleotides are TGCAGTGCGACCCGCTCTGGAAACACCATATATTTT. Translating gives CSATRSGNTIYF.

The chain is built from TRBV7-2 and TRBJ1-3; D is unresolved. Trimming cost V 5 bases and J 1 base, with 6 bases left between them. The V gene's germline CDR1 is SGHTA and CDR2 FQGNSA. The CDR3 consists of 13 residues. This CDR3 reads CASSRVSGNTIYF. CDR3 sequence (DNA): TGTGCCAGCAGCAGGGTATCTGGAAACACCATATATTTT.

Regarding this clonotype: This clone may be a read error of a much larger clone one base away. V is TRBV10-3 and J is TRBJ1-5; D uncertain. This CDR3 spans 11 amino acids. Germline V gene sequence: CDR1 ENHRY, CDR2 SYGVKD. V lost 3 bases and J 5 bases, leaving 2 bases between the germline ends. The CDR3: CAISEYQPQHF. The CDR3 DNA reads as TGTGCCATCAGTGAATATCAGCCCCAGCATTTT.

The chain joins TRBV11-2 to TRBJ2-7; no firm D call. Per the germline V gene, CDR1 is SGHAT and CDR2 is FQNNGV. V was pared by 1 base and J by 5 bases, with 12 bases between. The CDR3 extends over 14 amino acids. CDR3 region: CASSLVTVRHEQYF. For the CDR3, the DNA is TGTGCCAGCAGCTTAGTTACAGTCCGGCACGAGCAGTACTTC.

The chain couples TRBV2 to TRBJ1-1; D is perhaps TRBD1 (5 bases). The V gene lost 7 bases and the J gene lost 2 bases, with 11 bases spanning the gap. The length of the CDR3 is 13 residues. Germline V CDR1 and CDR2: SNHLY, FYNNEI. CDR3 residues: CASNLGTNTEAFF. In DNA, the CDR3 is TGTGCCAGCAATTTAGGGACTAACACTGAAGCTTTCTTT. The whole variable domain, remainder taken from reference TRBV2 and TRBJ1-1, is EPEVTQTPSHQVTQMGQEVILRCVPISNHLYFYWYRQILGQKVEFLVSFYNNEISEKSEIFDDQFSVERPDGSNFTLKIRSTKLEDSAMYFCASNLGTNTEAFFGQGTRLTVV.

This rearrangement joins TRBV2 to TRBJ2-2, with D perhaps matching TRBD1 (6 bases). V lost 1 base to trimming and J lost 4 bases, with 19 bases between them. The CDR3 runs to 18 residues. The V gene's germline CDR1 is SNHLY and CDR2 FYNNEI. CDR3: CASSEGVPSGVGTGELFF. CDR3 coding DNA: TGTGCCAGCAGTGAAGGGGTTCCCTCAGGGGTGGGCACCGGGGAGCTGTTTTTT.

With respect to this clonotype: This CDR3 is missing its conserved last phenylalanine or tryptophan, likely due to a read error. Because the CDR3's place on the DNA is in doubt, the DNA is left out and the CDR3 is given as listed by TCRdb. The V and J genes are TRBV6-5 and TRBJ2-7; TRBD2 is the table's D call, not checked against the DNA. From germline, CDR1 is MNHEY and CDR2 SVGAGI. The CDR3 adds up to 8 amino acids, both ends counted. The CDR3 sequence is CASNARDR.

This clonotype was observed at least ten times. The gene calls are TRBV10-3 and TRBJ1-2; D is uncertain. Germline lookup yields CDR1 ENHRY and CDR2 SYGVKD. The CDR3 totals 15 residues. V lost 0 bases and J lost 3, with 11 bases in between. The chain's CDR3 is CAISESGKPYYGYTF. In DNA, the CDR3 is TGTGCCATCAGTGAGTCGGGGAAGCCCTACTATGGCTACACCTTC.